This T cell receptor beta chain is from a study of T cell changes during pregnancy in multiple sclerosis. Points on this clone: The junction shows a germline mismatch at one end, possibly a read error.

The germline gives CDR1 SGDLS, CDR2 YYNGEE. The CDR3 sequence is 11 residues long. Sequencing used immunoSEQ multiplex PCR; TCRdb keeps in-frame clones, though not all of them. The data show 55,000 to 75,000 clones, 85% to 95% seen once. This clonotype was obtained from a female donor with multiple sclerosis, enrolled in a pregnancy study. Sequencing used CD8+ T cells from peripheral blood mononuclear cells, obtained in the second trimester of pregnancy. The chain employs TRBV9 and TRBJ1-2; TRBD1 is a possible D gene (5 bases). Here the CDR3 DNA reads TGTGCCAGCAGCCCCCGGCAGGGAAGAGACTTC. Translated: CASSPRQGRDF.